One and the same sample provided the 11 T cell receptor beta chains below, sequenced in a study of TET2 disruption in CD19-targeted CAR T cells. Antigen specificity for these receptors is unknown. The repertoire was sequenced with immunoSEQ multiplex PCR; TCRdb's copy has only in-frame clones and lacks some. The sample's table shows fewer than 30,000 clones. The treatment was: autologous CTL019 cells: CD19 CAR with 4-1BB and CD3 zeta domains. The input for sequencing was CD8- CAR+ T cells sorted from cultured blood T cells, taken for CD19 CAR T cell therapy. Subset described: CD8-negative CAR-positive T cells from the infusion product. All receptors come from a man between 65 and 85 years old with chronic lymphocytic leukemia.

CDR3 region: CASSQTSGPYTDTQYF. CDR3 DNA (partial): TGTGCCAGCAGCCAGACTAGCGGACCATACACAGATACG. This chain links TRBV14 with TRBJ2-3; 9 positions agree with TRBD2. The read finishes 3 residues shy of the CDR3 end, and the germline J gene is used to complete it. V dropped 3 bases and J dropped 2; count of bases not matched to a gene: 6. Germline V gene lookup returns CDR1 SGHDN and CDR2 FVKESK. This CDR3 is 16 amino acids long.

As concerns this clone: With the read ending 3 residues before the CDR3 end, the germline J gene is used to fill in that end. The J gene is TRBJ2-1, the V gene TRBV29-1, with 9 nucleotides matching TRBD2. The CDR3 extends over 16 amino acids. Germline CDR1 is SQVTM and CDR2 is ANQGSEA. Trimming at V came to 7 bases and at J to 4 bases, leaving 14 bases not matched to a gene. The sequenced CDR3 bases are TGCAGCGCCCAGCCTCTTGTAGCGGGGGCGTACAATGAG. Translated, it gives CSAQPLVAGAYNE. The CDR3 in its entirety is CSAQPLVAGAYNEQFF.

Of note for this clone: Coverage ceases 3 residues before the CDR3 finishes, and the germline J gene fills in the end. The rearrangement links TRBV28 to TRBJ2-3; TRBD1 agrees at 9 bases. Germline V CDR1 and CDR2: MDHEN, SYDVKM. The V and J ends lost 8 bases and 1 base, in that order; junction bases with no gene match: 7. The CDR3 sequence is 15 residues long. The CDR3 reads CASGITGGGTDTQYF. The DNA read from the CDR3 is TGTGCCAGCGGGATTACAGGGGGCGGCACAGATACG.

A note on this clone: The observed sequence ends 3 residues before the CDR3 terminus, with the missing tail filled in from the germline J gene. The sample contains more than one DNA sequence encoding this CDR3. The chain links TRBV29-1 to TRBJ1-3, with D possibly matching TRBD1 (5 bases). With 4 bases removed from V and 4 bases from J, the gap between germline ends came to 5 bases. The CDR3 consists of 11 residues. Per germline, CDR1 SQVTM and CDR2 ANQGSEA. The CDR3 DNA, read in part, is TGCAGCGTTGCAGGGGGAAACACC. This codes for CSVAGGNT. Given in full, the CDR3 is CSVAGGNTIYF.

A remark on this clone: The read gets to within 3 residues of the CDR3 end, and the germline J gene fills in the rest. The V and J genes are TRBV5-5 and TRBJ1-5, with TRBD1 matching over 7 bases. Losses at the gene ends were 4 bases for V and 3 bases for J; bases not matched to a gene: 4. This CDR3 has 14 amino acids. CDR1 SGHKS and CDR2 YYEKEE come from the germline V gene (reference sequence). The part of the CDR3 DNA that was read is TGTGCCAGCAGCCCCGGACAGGCCAATCAGCCC. It codes for CASSPGQANQP. Given in full, the CDR3 is CASSPGQANQPQHF. The full variable domain, in which reference TRBV5-5 and TRBJ1-5 provide the parts outside the CDR3, is DAGVTQSPTHLIKTRGQQVTLRCSPISGHKSVSWYQQVLGQGPQFIFQYYEKEERGRGNFPDRFSARQFPNYSSELNVNALLLGDSALYLCASSPGQANQPQHFGDGTRLSIL.

Concerning this clone: The observed sequence ends 3 residues before the CDR3 terminus, with the missing tail filled in from the germline J gene. This chain uses TRBV19 with TRBJ2-3, with 7 bases that match TRBD2. The CDR3 consists of 13 residues. Per the germline V gene, CDR1 is LNHDA and CDR2 is SQIVND (reference sequence). The CDR3 spells CASSGSLADSQYF. The part of the CDR3 DNA that was read is TGTGCCAGTAGTGGGTCTCTAGCGGACTCG.

Points on this clone: The CDR3 end falls 3 residues outside the read, so it is completed with the germline J gene. The V call is TRBV5-3, the J call TRBJ1-2; D gene ambiguous. TRBV5-3 counts as an open reading frame of uncertain function. V was pared by 4 bases and J by 4 bases, with 5 bases between. The CDR3 covers 11 residues. The CDR3 bases that were read are TGTGCCAGAAGCGGCCTCTATGGC. This encodes CARSGLYG. The whole CDR3 sequence is CARSGLYGYTF.

Remarks on this clone: The read gets to within 3 residues of the CDR3 end, and the germline J gene fills in the rest. The chain combines TRBV7-6 with TRBJ2-3; D is perhaps TRBD1 (5 bases). The CDR3 sequence is 13 residues long. V was clipped by 2 bases and J by 4 bases, with 7 bases between them. From germline, CDR1 is SGHVS and CDR2 FNYEAQ. This CDR3 is CASSLKGADTQYF. Partial CDR3 DNA: TGTGCCAGCAGCTTAAAAGGGGCAGATACG.

This CDR3 reads CASSPSRDEAFF. The sequenced CDR3 bases are TGTGCCAGCTCACCATCGCGGGATGAG. The chain combines TRBV18 with TRBJ1-1; no definite D call. The DNA ends 3 residues before the CDR3 does, and the rest of the CDR3 is filled in from the germline J gene. CDR3 length: 12 amino acids. Germline-derived CDR1 and CDR2 are KGHSH and LQKENI.

To note about this clone: The junction differs from germline at one of its ends, possibly a read error. The read halts 3 residues ahead of the CDR3 end, with the missing end drawn from the germline J gene. Distinct nucleotide sequences in the sample also encode this CDR3. The chain is built from TRBV20-1 and TRBJ1-3, with 9 bases aligning to TRBD1. This CDR3 comprises 17 residues. In germline, CDR1 is DFQATT, CDR2 SNEGSKA (reference sequence). The CDR3 DNA, read in part, is TGCAGTGCTAGAAATCCGGGACAGGGACTCTCTGGAAACACT. It codes for CSARNPGQGLSGNT. The entire CDR3 protein is CSARNPGQGLSGNTIYF.

A word on this clone: The read comes to an end 3 residues before the CDR3 does, leaving the germline J gene to fill in the end. J is TRBJ1-2 and V is TRBV5-1, with D possibly TRBD1 on 6 matching bases. There are 19 residues in the CDR3. Germline V gene data show CDR1 as SGHRS and CDR2 as YFSETQ. CDR3 in amino acids: CASSLASGGGAGSTDTYTF. The covered CDR3 bases are TGCGCCAGCAGCTTGGCCTCGGGCGGGGGGGCCGGGAGCACAGATACC.